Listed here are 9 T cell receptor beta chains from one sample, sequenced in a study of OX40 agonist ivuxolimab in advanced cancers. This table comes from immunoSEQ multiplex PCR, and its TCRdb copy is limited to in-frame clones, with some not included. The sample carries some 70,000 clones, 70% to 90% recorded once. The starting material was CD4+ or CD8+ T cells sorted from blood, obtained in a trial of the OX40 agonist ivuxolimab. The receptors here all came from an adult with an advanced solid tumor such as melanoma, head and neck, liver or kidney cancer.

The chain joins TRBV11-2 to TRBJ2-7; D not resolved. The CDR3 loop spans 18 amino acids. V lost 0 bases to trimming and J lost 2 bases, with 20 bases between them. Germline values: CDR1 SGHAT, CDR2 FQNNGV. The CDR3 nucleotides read TGTGCCAGCAGCTTAGAAGCCTGGGGTCTTGAAGGCGCCTACGAGCAGTACTTC. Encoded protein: CASSLEAWGLEGAYEQYF.

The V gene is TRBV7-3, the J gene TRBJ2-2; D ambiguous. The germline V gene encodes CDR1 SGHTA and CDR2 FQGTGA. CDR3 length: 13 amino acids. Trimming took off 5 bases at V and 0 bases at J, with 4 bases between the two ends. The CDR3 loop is CASSNANTGELFF. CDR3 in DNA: TGTGCCAGCAGCAACGCGAACACCGGGGAGCTGTTTTTT. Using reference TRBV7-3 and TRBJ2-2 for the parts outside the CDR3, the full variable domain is GAGVSQTPSNKVTEKGKYVELRCDPISGHTALYWYRQSLGQGPEFLIYFQGTGAADDSGLPNDRFFAVRPEGSVSTLKIQRTERGDSAVYLCASSNANTGELFFGEGSRLTVL.

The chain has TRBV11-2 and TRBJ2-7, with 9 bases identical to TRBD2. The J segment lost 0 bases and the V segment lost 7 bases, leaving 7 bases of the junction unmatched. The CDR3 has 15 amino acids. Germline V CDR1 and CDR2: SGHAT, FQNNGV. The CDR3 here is CASKLTSGSSYEQYF. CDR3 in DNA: TGTGCCAGCAAGCTGACTAGCGGAAGCTCCTACGAGCAGTACTTC.

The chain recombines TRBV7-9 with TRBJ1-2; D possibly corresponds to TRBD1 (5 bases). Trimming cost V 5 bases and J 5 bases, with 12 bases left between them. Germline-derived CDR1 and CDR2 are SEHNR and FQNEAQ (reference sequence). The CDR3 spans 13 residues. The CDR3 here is CASSPGTKYGYTF. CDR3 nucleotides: TGTGCCAGCAGCCCCGGGACGAAATATGGCTACACCTTC.

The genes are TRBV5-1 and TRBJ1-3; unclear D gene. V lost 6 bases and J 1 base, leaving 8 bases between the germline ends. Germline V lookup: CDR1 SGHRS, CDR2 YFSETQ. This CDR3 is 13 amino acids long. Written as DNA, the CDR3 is TGCGCCAGCACGCGTGGATCTGGAAACACCATATATTTT. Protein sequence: CASTRGSGNTIYF.

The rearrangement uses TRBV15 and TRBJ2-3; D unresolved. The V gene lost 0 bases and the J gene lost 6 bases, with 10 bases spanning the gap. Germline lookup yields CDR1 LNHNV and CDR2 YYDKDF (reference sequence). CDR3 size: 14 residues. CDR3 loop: CATSRDLELDTQYF. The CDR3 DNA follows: TGTGCCACCAGCAGAGATCTCGAGCTGGATACGCAGTATTTT. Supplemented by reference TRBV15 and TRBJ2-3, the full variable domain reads DAMVIQNPRYQVTQFGKPVTLSCSQTLNHNVMYWYQQKSSQAPKLLFHYYDKDFNNEADTPDNFQSRRPNTSFCFLDIRSPGLGDTAMYLCATSRDLELDTQYFGPGTRLTVL.

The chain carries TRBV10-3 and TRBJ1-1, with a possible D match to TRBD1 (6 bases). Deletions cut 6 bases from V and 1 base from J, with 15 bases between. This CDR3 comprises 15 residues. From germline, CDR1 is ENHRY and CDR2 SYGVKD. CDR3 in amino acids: CAISNTDRENTEAFF. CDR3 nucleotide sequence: TGTGCCATCAGCAATACGGACAGAGAGAACACTGAAGCTTTCTTT.

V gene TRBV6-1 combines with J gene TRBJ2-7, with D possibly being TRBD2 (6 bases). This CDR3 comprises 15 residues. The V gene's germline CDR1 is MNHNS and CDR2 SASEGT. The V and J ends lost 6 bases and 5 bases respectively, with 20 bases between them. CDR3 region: CASRDPGLIRDEQYF. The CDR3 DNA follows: TGTGCCAGCAGGGATCCGGGACTCATTAGGGACGAGCAGTACTTC.

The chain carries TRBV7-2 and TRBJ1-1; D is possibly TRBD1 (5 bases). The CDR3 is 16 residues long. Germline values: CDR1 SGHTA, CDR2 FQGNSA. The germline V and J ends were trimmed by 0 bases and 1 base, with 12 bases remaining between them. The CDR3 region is CASSLAARQRNTEAFF. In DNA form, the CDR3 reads TGTGCCAGCAGCTTAGCGGCCCGACAGAGGAACACTGAAGCTTTCTTT.